These 30 T cell receptor beta chains originate from one sample sequenced in a study of T cell responses to AZD1222 COVID-19 vaccine. Measured with immunoSEQ multiplex PCR; TCRdb has only the in-frame clones, and not every one. The sample lists about 140,000 clones; roughly 90% were seen once. The sample here was peripheral blood, taken on day 0 of AZD1222 vaccination. Source of these receptors: an adult in good health.

The rearrangement joins TRBV19 to TRBJ1-5; 9 nucleotides match TRBD1. The trim removed 4 bases at V and 1 base at J, leaving 5 bases unmatched. CDR3 length equals 16 residues. Germline V gives CDR1 LNHDA, CDR2 SQIVND (reference sequence). The chain's CDR3 is CASSTTGGGSNQPQHF. Written as DNA, the CDR3 is TGTGCCAGTAGTACCACAGGGGGCGGAAGCAATCAGCCCCAGCATTTT.

The chain carries TRBV3-1 (or the pseudogene TRBV3-2) and TRBJ2-6, with D perhaps matching TRBD1 or TRBD2 (5 bases each). The CDR3 is 16 amino acids. Looked up from germline, CDR1 is LGHDT and CDR2 is YNNKEL (reference sequence). The V and J ends lost 0 bases and 4 bases respectively, with 10 bases between them. The CDR3 DNA sequence: TGTGCCAGCAGCCAAGAATGGGGGAGCGGGGCCAACGTCCTGACTTTC. Translation: CASSQEWGSGANVLTF.

The rearrangement uses TRBV7-2 and TRBJ1-6, with 10 bases aligning to TRBD1. Germline-derived CDR1 and CDR2 are SGHTA and FQGNSA. V dropped 2 bases and J dropped 5; count of bases not matched to a gene: 12. The CDR3 covers 19 residues. CDR3 loop: CASSLLPTGTGANNSPLHF. As DNA, the CDR3 is TGTGCCAGCAGCTTATTACCAACCGGGACAGGGGCGAATAATTCACCCCTCCACTTT.

The CDR3 reads CASSEGFSGTSYEQYF. The CDR3 nucleotides read TGTGCCAGCAGTGAAGGGTTCAGCGGGACCTCCTACGAGCAGTACTTC. J is TRBJ2-7 and V is TRBV6-1; TRBD2 agrees at 7 bases. The CDR3 extends over 16 amino acids. The germline V gene encodes CDR1 MNHNS and CDR2 SASEGT. Germline trimming cut 1 base from V and 0 bases from J; bases unmatched to any gene: 6.

The chain recombines TRBV28 with TRBJ1-5, with TRBD1 as a possible D gene (5 bases). Germline V CDR1 and CDR2: MDHEN, SYDVKM. The germline V and J ends were trimmed by 5 bases and 7 bases, with 21 bases remaining between them. The CDR3 extends over 16 amino acids. CDR3 sequence: CASSIINRDYYQPQHF. CDR3 DNA: TGTGCCAGCAGTATAATAAACCGGGACTATTACCAGCCCCAGCATTTT.

The chain joins TRBV30 to TRBJ1-3; D unresolved. Germline V gene sequence: CDR1 GTSNPN, CDR2 SVGIG (reference sequence). The CDR3 loop spans 12 amino acids. Trimming took 2 bases from V and 0 from J, leaving 2 bases between them. For the CDR3, the DNA is TGTGCCTGGAGTTACTCTGGAAACACCATATATTTT. Amino acid sequence: CAWSYSGNTIYF.

This chain uses TRBV11-1 with TRBJ2-7; D is possibly TRBD1 or TRBD2 (5 bases each). Germline values: CDR1 SGHAT, CDR2 FQDESV (reference sequence). V lost 1 base and J lost 6, with 10 bases in between. The CDR3 loop spans 13 amino acids. The CDR3, as DNA: TGTGCCAGCAGCTTAGGGGACGGCGGCGAGCAGTACTTC. Its protein product is CASSLGDGGEQYF.

The gene calls are TRBV27 and TRBJ1-2, with 7 bases aligning to TRBD1. Per germline, CDR1 MNHEY and CDR2 SMNVEV (reference sequence). The CDR3 length is 13 residues. After removal of 7 bases from V and 0 bases from J, the junction contained 2 bases not matched to a gene. The CDR3 DNA is TGTGCCAGCAAGGACAGGTCTAACTATGGCTACACCTTC. It translates to CASKDRSNYGYTF.

J is TRBJ1-4 and V is TRBV9; D is unresolved. The V gene's germline CDR1 is SGDLS and CDR2 YYNGEE. The ends were cut back, 2 bases at V and 0 bases at J, with 8 bases in the middle. The CDR3 spans 15 residues. In DNA, the CDR3 is TGTGCCAGCAGCGTTTCGGGAGCAACTAATGAAAAACTGTTTTTT. Translated, it gives CASSVSGATNEKLFF.

The CDR3 region has the DNA TGTGCCAGCAGCCTTCGGACAGGGGGCGACTCTGGCTACACCTTC. Translation gives CASSLRTGGDSGYTF. This chain joins TRBV16 and TRBJ1-2; 11 bases map to TRBD1. This CDR3 contains 15 residues. The ends lost 4 bases at V and 7 bases at J; junction bases unmatched: 8. Germline CDR1 and CDR2: KGHSY and FQNENV.

This chain joins TRBV7-9 and TRBJ2-7; D is undetermined. V lost 1 base, J lost 1 base, and 8 bases lay in between. Germline CDR1 reads SEHNR; CDR2 reads FQNEAQ (reference sequence). The CDR3 totals 14 residues. Written as DNA, the CDR3 is TGTGCCAGCAGCTTAGTCGGTGGTTCCTACGAGCAGTACTTC. Its translation: CASSLVGGSYEQYF.

The V and J genes are TRBV27 and TRBJ2-7; D gene uncertain. Looked up from germline, CDR1 is MNHEY and CDR2 is SMNVEV (reference sequence). V was clipped by 0 bases and J by 0 bases, with 12 bases between them. CDR3 length equals 16 residues. CDR3: CASSLSSSAHSYEQYF. The CDR3, as DNA: TGTGCCAGCAGTTTATCTTCGTCAGCCCACTCCTACGAGCAGTACTTC.

The chain uses TRBV24-1 and TRBJ2-1, with D tentatively TRBD1 (7 bases). The CDR3 runs to 16 residues. CDR1 and CDR2 from the germline V gene are KGHDR and SFDVKD. The V end was cut by 4 bases, the J end by 4 bases, with 16 bases between. The CDR3 coding sequence is TGTGCCACCAGTGACTCGGGGGACAGAATTTACAATGAGCAGTTCTTC. Its protein is CATSDSGDRIYNEQFF.

The chain is built from TRBV12-3 or TRBV12-4 and TRBJ1-1; 7 nucleotides match TRBD1. This CDR3 is 13 amino acids long. Trimming at V came to 6 bases and at J to 8 bases, leaving 9 bases not matched to a gene. The DNA of the CDR3 is TGTGCCAGCAGCCAAGGGACAGTTACAGAAGCTTTCTTT. As protein: CASSQGTVTEAFF.

This clone was counted only a few times. The rearrangement links TRBV15 to TRBJ1-2; 8 bases align to TRBD1. The germline V gene has CDR1 LNHNV and CDR2 YYDKDF (reference sequence). This CDR3 region has 14 residues. J gave up 6 bases and V 3 bases, and 6 bases lay outside the gene matches. Written as DNA, the CDR3 is TGTGCCACCAGCAGCCAGGGGGCCGGGGATGGCTACACCTTC. Its protein is CATSSQGAGDGYTF.

This sequence joins TRBV6-2 or TRBV6-3 and TRBJ2-1; TRBD2 agrees at 7 bases. This CDR3 is built from 15 residues. V gave up 2 bases and J gave up 4 bases; unmatched junction bases: 5. The germline gives CDR1 MNHEY, CDR2 SVGEGT. The CDR3 sequence: CASSYRQRDYNEQFF. The CDR3 DNA reads as TGTGCCAGCAGTTACAGACAGCGGGATTACAATGAGCAGTTCTTC.

The chain combines TRBV10-2 with TRBJ1-1; no clear D gene. V was cut by 2 bases and J by 6 bases, with 10 bases left in between. CDR3 size: 13 residues. Germline CDR1 WSHSY, CDR2 SAAADI. Here the CDR3 DNA reads TGCGCCAGCAGTGAGGCTCTGAGCTCTGAAGCTTTCTTT. Translation: CASSEALSSEAFF.

V is TRBV25-1 and J is TRBJ2-3; TRBD2 aligns across 10 bases. The germline CDR1 and CDR2 sequences are MGHDK and SYGVNS. V lost 6 bases and J lost 4; bases outside the gene matches: 7. This CDR3 has 15 amino acids. DNA of the CDR3: TGTGCCAGCAGCCAGTCTAGCGGGAGTGCAGATACGCAGTATTTT. It codes for CASSQSSGSADTQYF.

The chain recombines TRBV6-5 with TRBJ1-2; the match to TRBD1 covers 7 bases. Germline CDR1 MNHEY, CDR2 SVGAGI. The CDR3 is 15 residues long. Germline trimming cut 2 bases from V and 5 bases from J; bases unmatched to any gene: 8. CDR3 sequence (DNA): TGTGCCAGCAGTTACACTTGGGACAGTACTTATGGCTACACCTTC. This codes for CASSYTWDSTYGYTF.

The chain couples TRBV7-3 to TRBJ1-2, with D uncertain. V was shortened by 5 bases and J by 4 bases, with 17 bases between the two germline ends. This CDR3 is 15 amino acids long. CDR1 and CDR2 (germline): SGHTA, FQGTGA. In DNA, the CDR3 is TGTGCCAGCAGCCCGAGTGGTGGCGGAGGCTATGGCTACACCTTC. Encoded protein: CASSPSGGGGYGYTF.

The rearrangement joins TRBV7-9 to TRBJ2-7; D is unresolved. The CDR3 has 13 amino acids. V was cut by 1 base and J by 0 bases, with 4 bases left in between. Looked up from germline, CDR1 is SEHNR and CDR2 is FQNEAQ (reference sequence). CDR3 nucleotides: TGTGCCAGCAGCTTAGTCCCCTCCTACGAGCAGTACTTC. Its protein product is CASSLVPSYEQYF.

V usage is TRBV7-6 and J usage is TRBJ1-3; D is possibly TRBD1 (5 bases). The CDR3 consists of 17 residues. Germline lookup yields CDR1 SGHVS and CDR2 FNYEAQ. The V gene lost 2 bases and the J gene lost 0 bases, with 14 bases spanning the gap. The CDR3 bases are TGTGCCAGCAGCTTACGGCCCGGGACCCACTCTGGAAACACCATATATTTT. This sequence encodes CASSLRPGTHSGNTIYF.

This clone was seen only a few times. The rearrangement links TRBV18 to TRBJ1-1, with 9 nucleotides matching TRBD1. Germline V gene data show CDR1 as KGHSH and CDR2 as LQKENI. V was pared by 1 base and J by 6 bases, with 3 bases of the junction left unmatched. This CDR3 spans 14 amino acids. CDR3 amino acids: CASSPQGQGSEAFF. Here the CDR3 DNA reads TGTGCCAGCTCACCACAGGGACAGGGATCTGAAGCTTTCTTT.

The chain employs TRBV7-2 and TRBJ1-1, with no clear D. The length of the CDR3 is 13 residues. V lost 2 bases, J lost 3 bases, and 7 bases lay in between. The germline gives CDR1 SGHTA, CDR2 FQGNSA. CDR3 region: CASSLLGDTEAFF. Written as DNA, the CDR3 is TGTGCCAGCAGCTTATTGGGTGACACTGAAGCTTTCTTT. The full variable domain, in which reference TRBV7-2 and TRBJ1-1 provide the parts outside the CDR3, is GAGVSQSPSNKVTEKGKDVELRCDPISGHTALYWYRQSLGQGLEFLIYFQGNSAPDKSGLPSDRFSAERTGGSVSTLTIQRTQQEDSAVYLCASSLLGDTEAFFGQGTRLTVV.

About this clone: The sample contains more than one DNA sequence encoding this CDR3. This chain links TRBV10-3 with TRBJ2-3, with D hard to call. The CDR3 runs 12 residues. Trimming cost V 3 bases and J 2 bases, with 3 bases left between them. The V gene's germline CDR1 is ENHRY and CDR2 SYGVKD. The CDR3: CAISDSTDTQYF. The CDR3 coding sequence is TGTGCCATCAGTGATTCCACAGATACGCAGTATTTT.

CDR3 sequence reads: CASSLPSGLNTGELFF. DNA of the CDR3: TGTGCCAGCAGCTTGCCTAGCGGCTTGAACACCGGGGAGCTGTTTTTT. The genes are TRBV7-2 and TRBJ2-2, with 7 bases aligning to TRBD2. Trimming removed 3 bases from V and 1 base from J; junction bases left unmatched: 5. The CDR3 runs to 16 residues. CDR1 and CDR2 from the germline V gene are SGHTA and FQGNSA.

A single count supports this clone. The chain joins TRBV3-1 (or the pseudogene TRBV3-2) to TRBJ2-3; D is possibly TRBD1 or TRBD2 (5 bases each). CDR3 length: 15 residues. Germline lookup yields CDR1 LGHDT and CDR2 YNNKEL (reference sequence). V dropped 1 base and J dropped 7 bases, with 15 bases sitting between them. The chain's CDR3 is CASSQGPNQGHTQYF. CDR3 in DNA: TGTGCCAGCAGCCAAGGGCCAAACCAGGGACATACGCAGTATTTT.

The rearrangement links TRBV6-5 to TRBJ1-4; D unresolved. The germline gives CDR1 MNHEY, CDR2 SVGAGI. The CDR3 has 15 amino acids. Trimming took 5 bases from V and 8 from J, leaving 18 bases between them. CDR3: CASSPSRAIEEKLFF. CDR3 bases: TGTGCCAGCAGTCCCTCAAGGGCAATAGAAGAAAAACTGTTTTTT.

The chain uses TRBV14 and TRBJ2-5; a possible D gene is TRBD1 (5 bases). CDR3 length: 15 residues. The V gene's germline CDR1 is SGHDN and CDR2 FVKESK. Trimming left V 4 bases short and J 2 bases short, with 14 bases between. The CDR3 reads CASSLYIDRQETQYF. The DNA of the CDR3 is TGTGCCAGCAGCCTCTATATTGACAGACAAGAGACCCAGTACTTC.

This rearrangement joins TRBV6-5 to TRBJ2-5; TRBD1 agrees at 10 bases. The CDR3 is 14 residues long. The V and J ends lost 6 bases and 12 bases, in that order; junction bases with no gene match: 13. Germline lookup yields CDR1 MNHEY and CDR2 SVGAGI. CDR3 residues: CASSAHRDRGPEYF. CDR3 nucleotide sequence: TGTGCCAGCAGCGCCCACCGGGACAGGGGACCCGAGTACTTC.